This T cell receptor (beta chain) is from a study of Ad26.COV2.S vaccination and SARS-CoV-2 variants. Notes on the study in general: Reportedly, after vaccination the spike-specific CD8+ and CD4+ T cell responses displayed substantial breadth.

Trimming cost V 5 bases and J 5 bases, with 13 bases left between them. The CDR3 is made up of 13 amino acids. The germline V gene has CDR1 SGHTA and CDR2 FQGNSA. This clone has just one count. The antigen is undetermined. Profiled with immunoSEQ multiplex PCR; TCRdb holds only in-frame clones, not every one. The repertoire holds more than 300,000 clones, with 75% to 90% as singletons. Treatment of the sample: about 20 received Ad26.COV2.S at low or high dose, single or two shots; roughly five received placebo; per-sample allocation not given. Samples were taken on day 63 after the first vaccine or placebo injection.

This TCR came from a person aged 18-65 years who received the Ad26.COV2.S COVID-19 vaccine or a placebo. The material sequenced was peripheral blood, taken in a trial of Ad26.COV2.S vaccine versus placebo. The rearrangement joins TRBV7-2 to TRBJ2-7; a weak D match, TRBD2 (5 bases). The CDR3 here is CASSPRHGDEQYF. Here the CDR3 DNA reads TGTGCCAGCAGCCCTCGACACGGGGACGAGCAGTACTTC. The whole variable domain, filled in from reference TRBV7-2 and TRBJ2-7, reads GAGVSQSPSNKVTEKGKDVELRCDPISGHTALYWYRQSLGQGLEFLIYFQGNSAPDKSGLPSDRFSAERTGGSVSTLTIQRTQQEDSAVYLCASSPRHGDEQYFGPGTRLTVT.